A single sample is the source of the 17 T cell receptor beta chains below, sequenced in a study of blood T cell repertoires in COVID-19. The protocol was immunoSEQ multiplex PCR, while the TCRdb copy is restricted to in-frame clones and leaves out a portion. There are about 87,000 clones in the sample; around three quarters occur only once, and 3.5% to 4.5% lies in the top ten. Sequencing was carried out using peripheral blood. Source of these receptors: a woman aged 50 to 65 with acute or convalescent COVID-19.

This clone was picked up one time. This chain connects TRBV28 to TRBJ2-7; 11 bases fit TRBD2. CDR1 MDHEN and CDR2 SYDVKM come from the germline V gene. The CDR3 consists of 15 residues. The ends lost 7 bases at V and 3 bases at J; junction bases unmatched: 8. The CDR3 nucleotides are TGTGCCAGCATCCCTAGCGGGGGGAGGGGCTACGAGCAGTACTTC. Translation: CASIPSGGRGYEQYF. Variable domain in full (rest from reference TRBV28 and TRBJ2-7): DVKVTQSSRYLVKRTGEKVFLECVQDMDHENMFWYRQDPGLGLRLIYFSYDVKMKEKGDIPEGYSVSREKKERFSLILESASTNQTSMYLCASIPSGGRGYEQYFGPGTRLTVT.

This sequence joins TRBV7-2 and TRBJ2-7; 13 bases align to TRBD2. The CDR3 is made up of 14 amino acids. Losses at the gene ends were 5 bases for V and 13 bases for J; bases not matched to a gene: 11. CDR1 is SGHTA, CDR2 FQGNSA, per germline. CDR3 amino acids: CASSPGTSGVSTYF. The CDR3 DNA is TGTGCCAGCAGCCCCGGGACTAGCGGGGTTTCGACTTACTTC.

The gene calls are TRBV6-1 and TRBJ1-1, with a possible D match to TRBD1 (6 bases). Trimming pared 3 bases from V and 2 bases from J, leaving 13 bases between. The CDR3 sequence is 15 residues long. Looked up from germline, CDR1 is MNHNS and CDR2 is SASEGT. CDR3 nucleotide sequence: TGTGCCAGCAGTGAGCACGGGACACTTAACACTGAAGCTTTCTTT. Translated: CASSEHGTLNTEAFF.

The genes are TRBV27 and TRBJ1-2; the D is unclear. The CDR3 is 14 amino acids. Germline loops: CDR1 MNHEY, CDR2 SMNVEV (reference sequence). V was pared by 0 bases and J by 2 bases, with 7 bases between. The CDR3 nucleotides are TGTGCCAGCAGTTTATCCACAGTGAACTATGGCTACACCTTC. Translated: CASSLSTVNYGYTF.

CDR3 nucleotides: TGTGCCAGCAGCCAAGTGACAGGCAGGCCGAACACTGAAGCTTTCTTT. Its translation is CASSQVTGRPNTEAFF. The rearrangement links TRBV14 to TRBJ1-1; tentative D call: TRBD1 (6 bases). V was shortened by 1 base and J by 1 base, with 13 bases between the two germline ends. Germline-derived CDR1 and CDR2 are SGHDN and FVKESK. The CDR3 is 16 amino acids.

The chain joins TRBV6-5 to TRBJ2-3, with D possibly matching TRBD1 (5 bases). This CDR3 has 14 amino acids. CDR1 MNHEY and CDR2 SVGAGI come from the germline V gene. Trimming left V 5 bases short and J 2 bases short, with 11 bases between. In DNA, the CDR3 is TGTGCCAGCAGTCCCAGGGCTACCACAGATACGCAGTATTTT. Translated, it gives CASSPRATTDTQYF.

This chain links TRBV6-6 with TRBJ2-1, with 7 bases fitting TRBD2. The CDR3 sequence is 12 residues long. The germline V gene has CDR1 MNHNY and CDR2 SVGAGI (reference sequence). Losses at the gene ends were 5 bases for V and 11 bases for J; bases not matched to a gene: 6. The CDR3 DNA reads as TGTGCCAGCAGTCTGGCAGCGGGGCAGCAGTTCTTC. The encoded protein is CASSLAAGQQFF.

This rearrangement joins TRBV28 to TRBJ1-4; D might be TRBD1 (5 bases). CDR3 length: 12 amino acids. Germline V gene lookup returns CDR1 MDHEN and CDR2 SYDVKM. V was cut by 7 bases and J by 8 bases, with 11 bases left in between. The CDR3 nucleotides are TGTGCCAGCAAATCGGGGGTCGAAAAACTGTTTTTT. This translates into CASKSGVEKLFF.

The V gene is TRBV4-1, the J gene TRBJ1-5; no clear D gene. The CDR3 length is 16 residues. Trimming took 0 bases from V and 0 from J, leaving 9 bases between them. CDR1 is MGHRA, CDR2 YSYEKL, per germline. CDR3 nucleotide sequence: TGCGCCAGCAGCCAAGAGGGCCAACTTAGCAATCAGCCCCAGCATTTT. It yields the protein CASSQEGQLSNQPQHF.

The chain joins TRBV7-2 to TRBJ2-7; 9 bases are a match to TRBD1. The CDR3 consists of 17 residues. Losses at the gene ends were 4 bases for V and 5 bases for J; bases not matched to a gene: 15. CDR1 and CDR2 from the germline V gene are SGHTA and FQGNSA. CDR3: CASSSTLTGTGRHEQYF. Written as DNA, the CDR3 is TGTGCCAGCAGCTCAACCCTAACCGGGACAGGGAGACACGAGCAGTACTTC.

The chain joins TRBV28 to TRBJ2-7; weak D call: TRBD1 (6 bases). The CDR3 has 13 amino acids. V lost 8 bases and J lost 5, with 16 bases in between. CDR1 is MDHEN, CDR2 SYDVKM, per germline. CDR3 region: CASERQVSNEQYF. CDR3 DNA: TGTGCCAGCGAACGACAGGTTTCCAACGAGCAGTACTTC.

This clone was observed once. The CDR3 sequence: CATSRDKGVDGGYTF. The CDR3 region has the DNA TGTGCCACCAGCAGAGATAAGGGGGTGGACGGTGGCTACACCTTC. The genes are TRBV15 and TRBJ1-2; D possibly corresponds to TRBD1 (6 bases). V lost 0 bases and J lost 7, with 15 bases in between. This CDR3 has 15 residues. The germline V gene has CDR1 LNHNV and CDR2 YYDKDF (reference sequence).

The chain recombines TRBV4-3 with TRBJ2-1; no clear D gene. V lost 3 bases, J lost 10 bases, and 16 bases lay in between. CDR1 LGHNA and CDR2 YSLEER come from the germline V gene. The CDR3 covers 14 residues. The CDR3 loop is CASSQETRSWEQFF. The CDR3 DNA sequence: TGCGCCAGCAGCCAGGAGACGAGAAGTTGGGAGCAGTTCTTC.

V and J are TRBV6-5 and TRBJ1-1; D gene unclear. Germline V gene sequence: CDR1 MNHEY, CDR2 SVGAGI. Trimming removed 5 bases at V and 2 bases at J, with 6 bases between. This CDR3 contains 12 residues. The CDR3 nucleotides read TGTGCCAGCAGTCACAGAAACACTGAAGCTTTCTTT. It specifies CASSHRNTEAFF.

The V and J genes are TRBV4-1 and TRBJ2-2; no definite D call. CDR1 and CDR2 (germline): MGHRA, YSYEKL. The CDR3 spans 16 residues. Deletions cut 4 bases from V and 2 bases from J, with 14 bases between. The CDR3 here is CASSPLVAINTGELFF. For the CDR3, the DNA is TGCGCCAGCAGCCCCCTAGTCGCTATTAACACCGGGGAGCTGTTTTTT.

J is TRBJ1-1 and V is TRBV28; 7 bases match TRBD1. The CDR3 is 16 amino acids. V was pared by 3 bases and J by 0 bases, with 7 bases of the junction left unmatched. Germline CDR1 reads MDHEN; CDR2 reads SYDVKM. DNA of the CDR3: TGTGCCAGCAGTTTCCCGACAGGGTTGGTGAACACTGAAGCTTTCTTT. This codes for CASSFPTGLVNTEAFF.

The rearrangement joins TRBV27 to TRBJ2-5; the D gene is possibly TRBD2 (6 bases). The CDR3 length is 13 residues. The germline V and J ends were trimmed by 4 bases and 5 bases, with 11 bases remaining between them. Germline CDR1 reads MNHEY; CDR2 reads SMNVEV (reference sequence). This chain's CDR3 is CASSWTIRETQYF. CDR3 DNA sequence: TGTGCCAGCAGTTGGACTATAAGGGAGACCCAGTACTTC.